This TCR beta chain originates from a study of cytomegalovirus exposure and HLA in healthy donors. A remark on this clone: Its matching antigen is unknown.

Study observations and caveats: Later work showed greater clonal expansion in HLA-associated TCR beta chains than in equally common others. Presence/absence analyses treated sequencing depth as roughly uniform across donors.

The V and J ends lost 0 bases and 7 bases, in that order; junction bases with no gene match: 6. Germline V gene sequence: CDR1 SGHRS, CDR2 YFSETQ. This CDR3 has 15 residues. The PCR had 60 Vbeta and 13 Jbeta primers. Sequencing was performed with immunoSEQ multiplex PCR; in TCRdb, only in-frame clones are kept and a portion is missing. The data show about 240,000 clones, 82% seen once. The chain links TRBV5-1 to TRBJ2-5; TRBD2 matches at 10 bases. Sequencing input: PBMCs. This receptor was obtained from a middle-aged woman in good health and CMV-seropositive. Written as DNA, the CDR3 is TGCGCCAGCAGCTTGGTCCTAGCGGGGGAGCGGACCCAGTACTTC. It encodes CASSLVLAGERTQYF.